The TCR beta chain described here comes from a study of T cells in Graves' hyperthyroidism and ophthalmopathy. This clonotype was found many times. Patients showing uncontrolled infection, other autoimmune disease, pregnancy or lactation were ineligible. Germline loops: CDR1 LGHDT, CDR2 YNNKEL (reference sequence). This CDR3 contains 17 residues. With 4 bases clipped from V and 5 bases from J, the junction kept 14 bases outside the gene matches. RNA transcripts served as the template for amplifying TCR beta CDR3 regions. An initial round of RT-PCR targeting the TCR CDR3 relied on the HTBI primer set. From the multiplex PCR reads, TCRdb called clonotypes with MiXCR, one entry per CDR3 protein. This table holds around 350,000 distinct CDR3 sequences, roughly 25% found once.

The sequenced sample was blood. V usage is TRBV3-1 and J usage is TRBJ2-1; 7 bases match TRBD2. The sequence was obtained from a man aged 50-59 years with Graves' hyperthyroidism. CDR3 DNA: TGTGCCAGCAGCCCGCATGTTCCGGGAGGCTTCGACAATGAGCAGTTCTTC. The encoded protein is CASSPHVPGGFDNEQFF.